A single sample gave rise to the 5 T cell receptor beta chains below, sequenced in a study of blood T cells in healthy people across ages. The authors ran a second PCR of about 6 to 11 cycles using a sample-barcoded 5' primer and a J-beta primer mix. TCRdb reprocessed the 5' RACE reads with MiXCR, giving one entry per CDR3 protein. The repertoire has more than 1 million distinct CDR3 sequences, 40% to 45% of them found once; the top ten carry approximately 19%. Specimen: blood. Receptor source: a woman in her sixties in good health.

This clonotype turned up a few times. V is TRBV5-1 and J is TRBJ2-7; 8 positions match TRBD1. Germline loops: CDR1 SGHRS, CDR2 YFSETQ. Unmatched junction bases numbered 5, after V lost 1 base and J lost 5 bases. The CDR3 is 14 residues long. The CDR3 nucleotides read TGCGCCAGCAGCTTGCAGGGGGCGATCGACGAGCAGTACTTC. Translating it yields CASSLQGAIDEQYF.

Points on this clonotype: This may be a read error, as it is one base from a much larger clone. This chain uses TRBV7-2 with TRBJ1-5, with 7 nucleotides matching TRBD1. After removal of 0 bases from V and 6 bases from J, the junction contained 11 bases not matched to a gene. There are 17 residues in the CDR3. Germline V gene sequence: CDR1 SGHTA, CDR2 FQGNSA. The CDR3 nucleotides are TGTGCCAGCAGCTTAGCTGGGACAGCATCGAGTGTTCAGCCCCAGCATTTT. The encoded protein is CASSLAGTASSVQPQHF.

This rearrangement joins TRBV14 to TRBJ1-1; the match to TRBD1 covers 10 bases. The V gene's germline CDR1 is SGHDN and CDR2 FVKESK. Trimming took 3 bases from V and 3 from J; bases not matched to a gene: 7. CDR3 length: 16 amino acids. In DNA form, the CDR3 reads TGTGCCAGCAGCCACGACAGGGGGCGCTTGGACACTGAAGCTTTCTTT. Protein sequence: CASSHDRGRLDTEAFF. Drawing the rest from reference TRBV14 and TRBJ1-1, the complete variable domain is EAGVTQFPSHSVIEKGQTVTLRCDPISGHDNLYWYRRVMGKEIKFLLHFVKESKQDESGMPNNRFLAERTGGTYSTLKVQPAELEDSGVYFCASSHDRGRLDTEAFFGQGTRLTVV.

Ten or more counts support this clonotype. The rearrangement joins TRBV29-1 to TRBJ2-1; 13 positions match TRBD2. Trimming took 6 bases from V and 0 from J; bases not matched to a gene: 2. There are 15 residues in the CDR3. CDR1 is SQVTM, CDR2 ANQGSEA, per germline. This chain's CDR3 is CSVRTSGSSYNEQFF. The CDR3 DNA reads TGCAGCGTACGGACTAGCGGGAGCTCCTACAATGAGCAGTTCTTC.

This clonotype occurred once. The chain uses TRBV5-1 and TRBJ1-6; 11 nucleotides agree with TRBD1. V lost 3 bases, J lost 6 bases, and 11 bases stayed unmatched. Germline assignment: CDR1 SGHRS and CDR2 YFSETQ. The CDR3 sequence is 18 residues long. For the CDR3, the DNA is TGCGCCAGCAGCTACGGGACAGGGGGGTCGGCCCCTAATTCACCCCTCCACTTT. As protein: CASSYGTGGSAPNSPLHF.